One sample yielded the 14 T cell receptor beta chains listed below, sequenced in a study of vaccination effects on CD4 cells after COVID-19. Viral peptide pool expansion of antigen-specific CD4+ T cells preceded sequencing in the ViraFEST assay. The culture ran for roughly ten days, and then CD4+ T cells were isolated. Recipients of the vaccine had no prior SARS-CoV-2 infection and negative nucleocapsid antibodies. Libraries were prepared by immunoSEQ multiplex PCR; TCRdb keeps only in-frame clonotypes and omits some of them. The sample gives approximately 76,000 clones, roughly 79% of which show up once; roughly 10% is in the top ten. The antigens of these receptors remain unknown. The sample here was CD4+ T cells from PBMCs cultured with SARS-CoV-2 spike peptides, taken before COVID-19 vaccination. The origin of the receptors is a human donor who received a COVID-19 vaccine.

The chain carries TRBV24-1 and TRBJ1-5; 8 nucleotides align to TRBD1. V lost 4 bases, J lost 6 bases, and 7 bases stayed unmatched. Germline V lookup: CDR1 KGHDR, CDR2 SFDVKD. There are 15 residues in the CDR3. The CDR3 sequence is CATSDPGQGGQPQHF. Here the CDR3 DNA reads TGTGCCACCAGTGACCCTGGACAGGGCGGTCAGCCCCAGCATTTT.

V is TRBV28 and J is TRBJ1-5; the D is unclear. The CDR3 extends over 13 amino acids. V dropped 7 bases and J dropped 1 base, with 8 bases sitting between them. From germline, CDR1 is MDHEN and CDR2 SYDVKM. The CDR3 coding sequence is TGTGCCAGCAATGAGGACAGCAATCAGCCCCAGCATTTT. Translated: CASNEDSNQPQHF.

V is TRBV2 and J is TRBJ1-2, with D unresolved. From germline, CDR1 is SNHLY and CDR2 FYNNEI. This CDR3 has 13 residues. The V end was cut by 6 bases, the J end by 3 bases, with 11 bases between. The CDR3 coding sequence is TGTGCCAGCAGGGATGAGGGTGACTATGGCTACACCTTC. Translating gives CASRDEGDYGYTF.

The chain is built from TRBV19 and TRBJ2-2; 10 bases map to TRBD1. Germline V CDR1 and CDR2: LNHDA, SQIVND (reference sequence). V shed 6 bases and J 4 bases; nucleotides not matched to a gene: 8. This CDR3 spans 16 amino acids. CDR3 sequence (DNA): TGTGCCAGTAGACCTACAGGGGACAGGGGCACCGGGGAGCTGTTTTTT. Encoded protein: CASRPTGDRGTGELFF.

The sample holds a few counts of this clone. The CDR3 nucleotides are TGTGCCAGCAGCTTAACTGGGGGGCTCCCCGGGGAGCTGTTTTTT. Its translation: CASSLTGGLPGELFF. The rearrangement joins TRBV7-3 to TRBJ2-2; D assignment may be TRBD1 or TRBD2 (6 bases each). Trimming cost V 0 bases and J 6 bases, with 11 bases left between them. The germline CDR1 and CDR2 sequences are SGHTA and FQGTGA. CDR3 length: 15 amino acids.

In DNA, the CDR3 is TGTGCCGCCTCCGGCAGAGACTCTGGAAACACCATATATTTT. Protein: CAASGRDSGNTIYF. The rearrangement links TRBV10-3 to TRBJ1-3; no definite D call. The germline gives CDR1 ENHRY, CDR2 SYGVKD. V was cut by 11 bases and J by 0 bases, with 14 bases left in between. CDR3 length: 14 amino acids.

This chain joins TRBV30 and TRBJ2-2; tentatively, D is TRBD1 or TRBD2 (5 bases each). Germline V gene sequence: CDR1 GTSNPN, CDR2 SVGIG (reference sequence). Trimming stripped 2 bases from V and 1 base from J, with 11 bases between. The CDR3 length is 15 residues. The chain's CDR3 is CAWSKGDLNTGELFF. The DNA for the CDR3 is TGTGCCTGGAGTAAAGGGGACCTGAACACCGGGGAGCTGTTTTTT.

The V and J genes are TRBV6-4 and TRBJ2-1; 11 nucleotides agree with TRBD2. Germline-derived CDR1 and CDR2 are MRHNA and SNTAGT. Unmatched junction bases numbered 4, after V lost 1 base and J lost 8 bases. CDR3 size: 15 residues. CDR3 DNA: TGTGCCAGCAGTGACTTAGCGGGGGGGCGCGATGAGCAGTTCTTC. Amino acids: CASSDLAGGRDEQFF.

This chain connects TRBV11-3 to TRBJ2-5, with a tentative D call TRBD1 (5 bases). The CDR3 totals 15 residues. The germline gives CDR1 SGHNT, CDR2 YENEEA. The V end was cut by 5 bases, the J end by 2 bases, with 15 bases between. As DNA, the CDR3 is TGTGCCAGCAGCCCCAACCCGACAGCACAAGAGACCCAGTACTTC. As protein: CASSPNPTAQETQYF.

The chain links TRBV6-5 to TRBJ1-4; the D is unclear. Germline CDR1 is MNHEY and CDR2 is SVGAGI. The CDR3 is 15 amino acids. The V end lost 4 bases, the J end lost 0 bases, and 9 bases lay between the germline ends. The CDR3 loop is CASSSRRATNEKLFF. In DNA, the CDR3 is TGTGCCAGCAGTTCTCGACGGGCAACTAATGAAAAACTGTTTTTT.

This chain connects TRBV10-1 to TRBJ2-7, with TRBD1 as a possible D gene (6 bases). V lost 4 bases and J 0 bases, leaving 13 bases between the germline ends. The CDR3 length is 15 residues. Germline values: CDR1 WNHNN, CDR2 SYGVQD (reference sequence). The CDR3 is CASSGTTGSSYEQYV. The DNA for the CDR3 is TGCGCCAGCAGTGGAACGACAGGCAGCTCCTACGAGCAGTACGTC.

DNA for the CDR3: TGTGCCAGCAGTGAATGGGGCAGATCCCCTCCCGACACTGAAGCTTTCTTT. Protein: CASSEWGRSPPDTEAFF. This chain links TRBV6-1 with TRBJ1-1; a possible D gene is TRBD1 (5 bases). The CDR3 has 17 residues. Germline lookup yields CDR1 MNHNS and CDR2 SASEGT. Trimming left V 2 bases short and J 3 bases short, with 19 bases between.

This chain uses TRBV6-4 with TRBJ1-4; D gene ambiguous. V lost 6 bases and J 3 bases, leaving 14 bases between the germline ends. Per germline, CDR1 MRHNA and CDR2 SNTAGT. This CDR3 spans 15 amino acids. CDR3 loop: CASSVGISPNEKLFF. In nucleotides, the CDR3 is TGTGCCAGCAGCGTCGGTATAAGTCCTAATGAAAAACTGTTTTTT.

The chain has TRBV27 and TRBJ2-7, with D unclear. This CDR3 contains 14 residues. The ends were cut back, 2 bases at V and 0 bases at J, with 8 bases in the middle. Germline V lookup: CDR1 MNHEY, CDR2 SMNVEV (reference sequence). CDR3: CASSLKSNSYEQYV. The CDR3 DNA reads as TGTGCCAGCAGTTTAAAATCCAACTCCTACGAGCAGTACGTC.